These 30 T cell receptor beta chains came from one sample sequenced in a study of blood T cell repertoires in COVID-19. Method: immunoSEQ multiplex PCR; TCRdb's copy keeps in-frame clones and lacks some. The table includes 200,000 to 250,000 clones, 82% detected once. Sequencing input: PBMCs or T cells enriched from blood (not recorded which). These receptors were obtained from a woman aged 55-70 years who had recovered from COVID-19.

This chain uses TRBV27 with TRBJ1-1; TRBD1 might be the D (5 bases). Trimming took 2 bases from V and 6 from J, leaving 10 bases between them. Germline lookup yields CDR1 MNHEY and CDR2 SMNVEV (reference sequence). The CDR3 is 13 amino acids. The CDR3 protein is CASSLTGGAEAFF. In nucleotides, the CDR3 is TGTGCCAGCAGTTTAACAGGTGGGGCTGAAGCTTTCTTT.

This CDR3 reads CASSIRGLGEGSPLHF. CDR3 in DNA: TGTGCCAGTAGTATAAGGGGACTCGGAGAAGGGTCACCCCTCCACTTT. The rearrangement links TRBV19 to TRBJ1-6; tentative D call: TRBD1 (5 bases). The CDR3 length is 16 residues. The germline V and J ends were trimmed by 2 bases and 10 bases, with 18 bases remaining between them. Germline V gives CDR1 LNHDA, CDR2 SQIVND (reference sequence).

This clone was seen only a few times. In DNA form, the CDR3 reads TGTGCCAGCAGTCGCGACAGGGGGCTGAATGAAAAACTGTTTTTT. Its protein is CASSRDRGLNEKLFF. This chain joins TRBV6-2 or TRBV6-3 and TRBJ1-4; TRBD1 agrees at 10 bases. V trimming: 5 bases; J trimming: 5 bases; junction bases outside the gene matches: 5. Germline-derived CDR1 and CDR2 are MNHEY and SVGEGT. The CDR3 sequence is 15 residues long.

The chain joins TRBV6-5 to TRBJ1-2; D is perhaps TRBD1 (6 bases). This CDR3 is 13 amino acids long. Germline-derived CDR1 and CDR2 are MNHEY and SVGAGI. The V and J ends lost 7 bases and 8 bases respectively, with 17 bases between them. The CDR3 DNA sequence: TGTGCCAGCACCCCGGGACACAGTAACGGCTACACCTTC. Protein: CASTPGHSNGYTF.

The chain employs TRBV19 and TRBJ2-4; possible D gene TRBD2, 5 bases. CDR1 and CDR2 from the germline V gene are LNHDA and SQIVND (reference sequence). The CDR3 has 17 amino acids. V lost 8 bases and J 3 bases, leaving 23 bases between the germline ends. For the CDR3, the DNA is TGTGCCAGTGGCCCCCGGGAAGTAGGAATATTCAAAAACATTCAGTACTTC. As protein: CASGPREVGIFKNIQYF.

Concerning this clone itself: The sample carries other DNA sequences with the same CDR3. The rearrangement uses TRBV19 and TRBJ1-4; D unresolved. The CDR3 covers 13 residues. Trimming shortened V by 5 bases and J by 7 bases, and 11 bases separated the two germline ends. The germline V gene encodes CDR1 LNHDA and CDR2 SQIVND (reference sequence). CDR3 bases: TGTGCCAGTAGTGCGAGACGAGGTGAAAAACTGTTTTTT. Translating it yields CASSARRGEKLFF. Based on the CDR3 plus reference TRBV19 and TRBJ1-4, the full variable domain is DGGITQSPKYLFRKEGQNVTLSCEQNLNHDAMYWYRQDPGQGLRLIYYSQIVNDFQKGDIAEGYSVSREKKESFPLTVTSAQKNPTAFYLCASSARRGEKLFFGSGTQLSVL.

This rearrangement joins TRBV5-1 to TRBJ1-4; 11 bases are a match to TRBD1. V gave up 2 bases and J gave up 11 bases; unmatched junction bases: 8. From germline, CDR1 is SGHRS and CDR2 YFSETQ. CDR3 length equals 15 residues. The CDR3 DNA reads TGCGCCAGCAGCTTAGTCGGGACAGGGGGTGATAAACTGTTTTTT. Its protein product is CASSLVGTGGDKLFF. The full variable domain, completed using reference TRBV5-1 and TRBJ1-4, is KAGVTQTPRYLIKTRGQQVTLSCSPISGHRSVSWYQQTPGQGLQFLFEYFSETQRNKGNFPGRFSGRQFSNSRSEMNVSTLELGDSALYLCASSLVGTGGDKLFFGSGTQLSVL.

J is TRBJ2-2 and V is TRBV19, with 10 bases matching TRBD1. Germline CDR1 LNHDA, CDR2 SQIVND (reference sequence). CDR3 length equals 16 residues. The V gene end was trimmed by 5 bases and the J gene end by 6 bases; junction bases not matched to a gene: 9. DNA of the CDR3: TGTGCCAGTAGTCCAACCTGGGACAGGGGAGCCGGGGAGCTGTTTTTT. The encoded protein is CASSPTWDRGAGELFF.

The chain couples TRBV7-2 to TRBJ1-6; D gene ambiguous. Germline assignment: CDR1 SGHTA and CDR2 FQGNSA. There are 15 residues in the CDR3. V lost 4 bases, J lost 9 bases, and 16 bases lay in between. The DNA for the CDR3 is TGTGCCAGCAGCTCAACTAGTGGGTGGAGTTCACCCCTCCACTTT. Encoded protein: CASSSTSGWSSPLHF. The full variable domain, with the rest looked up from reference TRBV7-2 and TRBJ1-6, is GAGVSQSPSNKVTEKGKDVELRCDPISGHTALYWYRQSLGQGLEFLIYFQGNSAPDKSGLPSDRFSAERTGGSVSTLTIQRTQQEDSAVYLCASSSTSGWSSPLHFGNGTRLTVT.

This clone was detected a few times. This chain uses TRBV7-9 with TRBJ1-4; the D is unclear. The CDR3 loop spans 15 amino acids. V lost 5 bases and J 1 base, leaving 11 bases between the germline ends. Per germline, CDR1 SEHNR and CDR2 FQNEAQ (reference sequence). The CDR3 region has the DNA TGTGCCAGCAGCGTTTCTCAGCGAACTAATGAAAAACTGTTTTTT. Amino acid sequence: CASSVSQRTNEKLFF.

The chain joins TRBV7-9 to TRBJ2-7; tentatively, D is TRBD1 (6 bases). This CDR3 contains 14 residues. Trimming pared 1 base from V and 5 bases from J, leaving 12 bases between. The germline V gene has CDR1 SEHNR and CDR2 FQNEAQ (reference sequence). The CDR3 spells CASSLEMAGDEQYF. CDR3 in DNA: TGTGCCAGCAGCTTAGAGATGGCAGGGGACGAGCAGTACTTC. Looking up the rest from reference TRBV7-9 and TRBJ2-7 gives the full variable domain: DTGVSQNPRHKITKRGQNVTFRCDPISEHNRLYWYRQTLGQGPEFLTYFQNEAQLEKSRLLSDRFSAERPKGSFSTLEIQRTEQGDSAMYLCASSLEMAGDEQYFGPGTRLTVT.

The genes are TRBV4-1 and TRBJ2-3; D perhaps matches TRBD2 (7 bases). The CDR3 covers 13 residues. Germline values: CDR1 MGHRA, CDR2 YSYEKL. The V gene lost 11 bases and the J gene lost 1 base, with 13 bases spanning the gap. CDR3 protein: CASGGARTDTQYF. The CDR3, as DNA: TGCGCCTCGGGGGGCGCCCGCACAGATACGCAGTATTTT.

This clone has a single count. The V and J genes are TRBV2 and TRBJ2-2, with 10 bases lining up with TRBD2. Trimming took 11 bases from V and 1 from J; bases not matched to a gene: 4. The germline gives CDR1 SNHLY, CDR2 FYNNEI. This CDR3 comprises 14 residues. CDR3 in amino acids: CAQGLAENTGELFF. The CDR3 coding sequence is TGTGCCCAAGGACTAGCGGAGAACACCGGGGAGCTGTTTTTT.

DNA for the CDR3: TGTGCCAGCAGCTACTCCCCCCAAAATCAGCCCCAGCATTTT. Protein sequence: CASSYSPQNQPQHF. The chain uses TRBV7-8 and TRBJ1-5; D not resolved. The germline CDR1 and CDR2 sequences are SGHVS and FQNEAQ. CDR3 size: 14 residues. Trimming left V 4 bases short and J 4 bases short, with 11 bases between.

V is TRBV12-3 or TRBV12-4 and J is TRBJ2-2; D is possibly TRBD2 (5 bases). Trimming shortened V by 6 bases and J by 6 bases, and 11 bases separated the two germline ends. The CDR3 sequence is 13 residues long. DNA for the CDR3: TGTGCCAGCAGCCCCTTGAGGGCCGGGGAGCTGTTTTTT. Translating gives CASSPLRAGELFF.

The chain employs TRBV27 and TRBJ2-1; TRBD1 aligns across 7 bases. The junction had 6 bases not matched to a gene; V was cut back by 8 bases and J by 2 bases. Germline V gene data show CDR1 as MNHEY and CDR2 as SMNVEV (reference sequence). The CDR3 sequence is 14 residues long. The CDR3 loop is CASRSGTAYNEQFF. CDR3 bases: TGTGCCAGCCGTTCCGGGACAGCCTACAATGAGCAGTTCTTC.

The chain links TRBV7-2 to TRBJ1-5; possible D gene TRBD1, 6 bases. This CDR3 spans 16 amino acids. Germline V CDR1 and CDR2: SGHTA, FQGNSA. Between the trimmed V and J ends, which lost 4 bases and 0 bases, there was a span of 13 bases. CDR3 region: CASSSSQGSSNQPQHF. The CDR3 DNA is TGTGCCAGCAGCTCTTCCCAGGGGTCTAGCAATCAGCCCCAGCATTTT. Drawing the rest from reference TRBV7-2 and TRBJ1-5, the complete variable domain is GAGVSQSPSNKVTEKGKDVELRCDPISGHTALYWYRQSLGQGLEFLIYFQGNSAPDKSGLPSDRFSAERTGGSVSTLTIQRTQQEDSAVYLCASSSSQGSSNQPQHFGDGTRLSIL.

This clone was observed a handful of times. CDR3: CASSLREGGELFF. The CDR3 coding sequence is TGTGCCAGCAGCCTCAGGGAAGGCGGGGAGCTGTTTTTT. V is TRBV9 and J is TRBJ2-2, with D possibly TRBD1 on 5 matching bases. Trimming removed 4 bases at V and 7 bases at J, with 11 bases between. Germline V gene sequence: CDR1 SGDLS, CDR2 YYNGEE. CDR3 length: 13 amino acids.

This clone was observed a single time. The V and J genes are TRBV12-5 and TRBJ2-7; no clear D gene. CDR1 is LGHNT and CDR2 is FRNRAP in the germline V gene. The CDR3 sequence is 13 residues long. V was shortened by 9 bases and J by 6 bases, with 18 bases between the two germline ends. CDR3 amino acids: CASRMVGLREQYF. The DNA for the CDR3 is TGTGCTAGCCGAATGGTGGGCCTACGCGAGCAGTACTTC.

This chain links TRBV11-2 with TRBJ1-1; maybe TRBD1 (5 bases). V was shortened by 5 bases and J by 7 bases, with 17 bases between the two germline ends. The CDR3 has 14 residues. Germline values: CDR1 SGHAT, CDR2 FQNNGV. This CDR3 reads CASSIMDNYSEAFF. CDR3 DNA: TGTGCCAGCAGCATCATGGACAACTACAGTGAAGCTTTCTTT.

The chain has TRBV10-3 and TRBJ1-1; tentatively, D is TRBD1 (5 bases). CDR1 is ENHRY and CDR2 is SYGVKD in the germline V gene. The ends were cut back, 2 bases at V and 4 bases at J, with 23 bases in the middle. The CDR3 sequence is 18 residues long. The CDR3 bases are TGTGCCATCAGTGAGATTAGGCCGACAGCGGGGGTTGGCACTGAAGCTTTCTTT. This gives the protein CAISEIRPTAGVGTEAFF.

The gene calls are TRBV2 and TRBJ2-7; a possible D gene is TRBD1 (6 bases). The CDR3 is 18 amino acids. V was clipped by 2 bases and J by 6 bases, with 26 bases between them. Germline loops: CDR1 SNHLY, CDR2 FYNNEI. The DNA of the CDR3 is TGTGCCAGCAGTGAACCCGTTCGGATAAAGGGGGACCTGGGCGAGCAGTACTTC. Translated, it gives CASSEPVRIKGDLGEQYF.

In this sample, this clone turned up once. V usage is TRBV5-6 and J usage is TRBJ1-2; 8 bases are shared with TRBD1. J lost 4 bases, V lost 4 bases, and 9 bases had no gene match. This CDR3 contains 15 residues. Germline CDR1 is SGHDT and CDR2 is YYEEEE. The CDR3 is CASSTGQGDGYGYTF. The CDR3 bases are TGTGCCAGCAGCACCGGACAGGGCGATGGCTATGGCTACACCTTC.

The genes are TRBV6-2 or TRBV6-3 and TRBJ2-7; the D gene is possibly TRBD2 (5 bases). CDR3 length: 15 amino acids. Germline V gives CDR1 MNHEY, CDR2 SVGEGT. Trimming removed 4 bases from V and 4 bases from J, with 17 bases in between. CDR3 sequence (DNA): TGTGCCAGCAGTTCCTCGAGGGCCCTTGCGTACGAGCAGTACTTC. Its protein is CASSSSRALAYEQYF.

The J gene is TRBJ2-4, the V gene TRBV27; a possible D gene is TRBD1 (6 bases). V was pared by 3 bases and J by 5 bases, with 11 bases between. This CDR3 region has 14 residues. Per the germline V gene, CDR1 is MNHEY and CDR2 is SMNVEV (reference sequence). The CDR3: CASSFSGVENIQYF. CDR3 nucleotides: TGTGCCAGCAGTTTTTCAGGGGTAGAAAACATTCAGTACTTC.

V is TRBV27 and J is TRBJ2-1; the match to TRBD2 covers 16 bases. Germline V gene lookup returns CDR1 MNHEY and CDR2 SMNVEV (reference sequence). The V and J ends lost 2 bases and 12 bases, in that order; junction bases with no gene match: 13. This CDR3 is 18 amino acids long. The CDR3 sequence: CASSLRGTSGRAVAGQFF. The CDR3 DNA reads TGTGCCAGCAGTTTAAGAGGGACTAGCGGGAGGGCCGTAGCGGGGCAGTTCTTC.

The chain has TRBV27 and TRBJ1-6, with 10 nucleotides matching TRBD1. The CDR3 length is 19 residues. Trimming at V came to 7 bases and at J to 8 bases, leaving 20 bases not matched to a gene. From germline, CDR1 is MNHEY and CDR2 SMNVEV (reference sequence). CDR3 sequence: CASTPIFGGAGTGDSPLHF. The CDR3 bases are TGTGCCAGCACCCCCATATTCGGAGGCGCCGGGACAGGGGATTCACCCCTCCACTTT.

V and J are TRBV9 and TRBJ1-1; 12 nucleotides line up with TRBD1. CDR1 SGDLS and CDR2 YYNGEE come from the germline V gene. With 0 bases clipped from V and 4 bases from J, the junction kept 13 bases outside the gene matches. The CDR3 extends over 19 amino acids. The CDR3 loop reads CASSVGPGTGGASRTEAFF. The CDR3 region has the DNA TGTGCCAGCAGCGTAGGACCGGGGACAGGGGGCGCAAGTCGCACTGAAGCTTTCTTT. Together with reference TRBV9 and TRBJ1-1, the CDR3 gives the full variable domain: DSGVTQTPKHLITATGQRVTLRCSPRSGDLSVYWYQQSLDQGLQFLIQYYNGEERAKGNILERFSAQQFPDLHSELNLSSLELGDSALYFCASSVGPGTGGASRTEAFFGQGTRLTVV.

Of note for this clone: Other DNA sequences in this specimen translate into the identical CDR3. This chain's CDR3 is CASSVDTDQPQHF. In DNA form, the CDR3 reads TGTGCCAGCAGCGTAGACACAGATCAGCCCCAGCATTTT. V is TRBV9 and J is TRBJ1-5; no definite D call. Trimming left V 0 bases short and J 5 bases short, with 6 bases between. This CDR3 region has 13 residues. Germline V gene lookup returns CDR1 SGDLS and CDR2 YYNGEE. Full variable domain (missing parts from reference TRBV9 and TRBJ1-5): DSGVTQTPKHLITATGQRVTLRCSPRSGDLSVYWYQQSLDQGLQFLIQYYNGEERAKGNILERFSAQQFPDLHSELNLSSLELGDSALYFCASSVDTDQPQHFGDGTRLSIL.

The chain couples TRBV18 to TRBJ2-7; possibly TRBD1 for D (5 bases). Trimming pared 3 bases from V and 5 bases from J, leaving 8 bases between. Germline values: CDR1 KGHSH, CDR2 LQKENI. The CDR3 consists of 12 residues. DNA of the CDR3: TGTGCCAGCTCACCCCAGGGCCACGAGCAGTACTTC. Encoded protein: CASSPQGHEQYF.